These 19 T cell receptor beta chains originate from one sample sequenced in a study of shared clonotypes between healthy human individuals. Data came from immunoSEQ multiplex PCR; TCRdb stores just in-frame clones and leaves some out. The sample gives a few million clones, approximately 93% of which show up once; 0.39% is in the top ten. Sequenced material: naive CD4+ T cells from PBMCs. The subset here: CD45RA+ positively selected. Every receptor here comes from a man between 18 and 29 years old in good health. Some clones in this sample may be carry-over from other donors' samples.

This clone has a handful of counts. The chain carries TRBV19 and TRBJ1-2; D is possibly TRBD1 (5 bases). The germline V and J ends were trimmed by 2 bases and 4 bases, with 14 bases remaining between them. The CDR3 is made up of 15 amino acids. Germline V CDR1 and CDR2: LNHDA, SQIVND (reference sequence). The CDR3 is CASSILGPSVYGYTF. The CDR3 DNA follows: TGTGCCAGTAGTATACTGGGACCAAGCGTCTATGGCTACACCTTC.

The chain carries TRBV29-1 and TRBJ2-1; 11 bases match TRBD2. V lost 6 bases and J lost 8; bases outside the gene matches: 15. CDR3 length: 16 amino acids. Per germline, CDR1 SQVTM and CDR2 ANQGSEA. CDR3 DNA: TGCAGCGTAGGCGCCGGGACTAGCGGTGGTTCCCATGAGCAGTTCTTC. It yields the protein CSVGAGTSGGSHEQFF.

The J gene is TRBJ2-1, the V gene TRBV5-1; 8 bases align to TRBD1. CDR3 size: 15 residues. V lost 4 bases to trimming and J lost 7 bases; unmatched junction nucleotides: 10. CDR1 and CDR2 (germline): SGHRS, YFSETQ. The CDR3 region is CASSIIPGTGNEQFF. In DNA form, the CDR3 reads TGCGCCAGCAGCATAATACCCGGGACAGGTAATGAGCAGTTCTTC.

This clone has only a few counts. This same CDR3 is encoded by further DNA sequences in the sample. V and J are TRBV30 and TRBJ1-5; D uncertain. Trimming took 2 bases from V and 0 from J, leaving 5 bases between them. The germline gives CDR1 GTSNPN, CDR2 SVGIG (reference sequence). The CDR3 is made up of 13 amino acids. DNA of the CDR3: TGTGCCTGGAGTAGGAGTAGCAATCAGCCCCAGCATTTT. Translation: CAWSRSSNQPQHF.

The V call is TRBV30, the J call TRBJ2-7; no reliable D call. The CDR3 has 13 amino acids. Germline CDR1 and CDR2: GTSNPN and SVGIG (reference sequence). Trimming cost V 0 bases and J 1 base, with 7 bases left between them. CDR3 nucleotides: TGTGCCTGGAGTGTAAGAAATTCCTACGAGCAGTACTTC. It specifies CAWSVRNSYEQYF.

The chain joins TRBV5-4 to TRBJ2-5, with D tentatively TRBD1 or TRBD2 (5 bases each). Germline assignment: CDR1 SGHNT and CDR2 YYREEE (reference sequence). CDR3 length equals 15 residues. Trimming left V 3 bases short and J 5 bases short, with 17 bases between. The CDR3 loop reads CASSSETQGEETQYF. As DNA, the CDR3 is TGTGCCAGCAGCTCAGAGACACAAGGGGAGGAGACCCAGTACTTC.

This clone occurred once. The chain joins TRBV6-5 to TRBJ2-1; 7 positions match TRBD2. Trimming removed 6 bases from V and 5 bases from J; junction bases left unmatched: 10. The CDR3 totals 15 residues. Germline values: CDR1 MNHEY, CDR2 SVGAGI. CDR3 loop: CASRSGGSGNNEQFF. The CDR3 bases are TGTGCCAGCAGGTCCGGGGGGAGTGGGAACAATGAGCAGTTCTTC.

The chain employs TRBV11-3 and TRBJ2-1, with D tentatively TRBD2 (5 bases). There are 14 residues in the CDR3. V lost 1 base and J lost 6, with 10 bases in between. The germline V gene has CDR1 SGHNT and CDR2 YENEEA. The CDR3 DNA reads as TGTGCCAGCAGCTTAGGGCGGGCAGCCAATGAGCAGTTCTTC. Protein product: CASSLGRAANEQFF.

The chain recombines TRBV19 with TRBJ2-7; TRBD1 might be the D (7 bases). Germline-derived CDR1 and CDR2 are LNHDA and SQIVND (reference sequence). The V gene lost 2 bases and the J gene lost 4 bases, with 18 bases spanning the gap. This CDR3 contains 16 residues. The CDR3 protein is CASSIPGGGQKYEQYF. The CDR3 nucleotides are TGTGCCAGTAGTATACCCGGAGGGGGACAGAAGTACGAGCAGTACTTC.

The chain couples TRBV5-1 to TRBJ2-3, with 7 bases identical to TRBD2. Germline lookup yields CDR1 SGHRS and CDR2 YFSETQ. The V segment lost 0 bases and the J segment 2 bases; nucleotides outside the gene matches: 6. The CDR3 contains 16 residues. The CDR3 protein is CASSLGLADNTDTQYF. In DNA form, the CDR3 reads TGCGCCAGCAGCTTGGGACTAGCAGATAACACAGATACGCAGTATTTT.

J is TRBJ1-1 and V is TRBV4-1; TRBD1 aligns across 11 bases. The V gene's germline CDR1 is MGHRA and CDR2 YSYEKL. The CDR3 consists of 16 residues. V lost 4 bases, J lost 4 bases, and 8 bases stayed unmatched. For the CDR3, the DNA is TGCGCCAGCAGCCCATCCGGGACAGGGGGTAGCACTGAAGCTTTCTTT. Protein sequence: CASSPSGTGGSTEAFF.

Here the CDR3 DNA reads TGTGCCAGCAGTGGCGGCCAAGCCCGGTTCGAGCAGTACTTC. This sequence encodes CASSGGQARFEQYF. J is TRBJ2-7 and V is TRBV27, with no clear D. Deletions cut 5 bases from V and 6 bases from J, with 17 bases between. CDR1 MNHEY and CDR2 SMNVEV come from the germline V gene (reference sequence). The CDR3 loop spans 14 amino acids.

The chain uses TRBV11-3 and TRBJ1-4; D is undetermined. V gave up 4 bases and J gave up 2 bases, with 14 bases separating them. The CDR3 runs 16 residues. Germline V gene lookup returns CDR1 SGHNT and CDR2 YENEEA. This CDR3 reads CASSSREVWTNEKLFF. The DNA of the CDR3 is TGTGCCAGCAGCTCCCGTGAGGTTTGGACTAATGAAAAACTGTTTTTT.

In the case of this clone: Within the sample, other DNA sequences also encode this same CDR3. The chain links TRBV7-2 to TRBJ2-3; no definite D call. Deletions cut 0 bases from V and 1 base from J, with 5 bases between. CDR1 and CDR2 (germline): SGHTA, FQGNSA. There are 14 residues in the CDR3. CDR3 amino acids: CASSLALRTDTQYF. CDR3 bases: TGTGCCAGCAGCTTAGCGCTCCGCACAGATACGCAGTATTTT.

V is TRBV19 and J is TRBJ1-4; perhaps TRBD1 as D (6 bases). V gave up 5 bases and J gave up 8 bases, with 6 bases separating them. The germline CDR1 and CDR2 sequences are LNHDA and SQIVND (reference sequence). The CDR3 runs to 11 residues. The CDR3 DNA follows: TGTGCCAGTAGTCAGGGGGAAAAACTGTTTTTT. Its protein is CASSQGEKLFF.

The chain combines TRBV15 with TRBJ1-3, with no clear D. The germline CDR1 and CDR2 sequences are LNHNV and YYDKDF (reference sequence). CDR3 size: 14 residues. Trimming took 0 bases from V and 4 from J, leaving 7 bases between them. This chain's CDR3 is CATSRDLRGNTIYF. CDR3 DNA: TGTGCCACCAGCAGAGACTTGCGCGGAAACACCATATATTTT.

The chain uses TRBV28 and TRBJ1-4; D gene uncertain. CDR1 is MDHEN and CDR2 is SYDVKM in the germline V gene. V lost 1 base and J 4 bases, leaving 13 bases between the germline ends. This CDR3 spans 16 amino acids. The CDR3 DNA is TGTGCCAGCAGTTTATCCCCTAGCCTGCTTAATGAAAAACTGTTTTTT. Protein product: CASSLSPSLLNEKLFF.

V usage is TRBV5-5 and J usage is TRBJ1-5, with D tentatively TRBD1 (5 bases). Germline V gene data show CDR1 as SGHKS and CDR2 as YYEKEE (reference sequence). Trimming took 2 bases from V and 8 from J, leaving 14 bases between them. There are 14 residues in the CDR3. The CDR3 reads CASSFLPGGEPQHF. The CDR3 region has the DNA TGTGCCAGCAGCTTTCTCCCGGGAGGGGAGCCCCAGCATTTT.

For this clone: The same CDR3 also results from other DNA sequences found in this sample. V usage is TRBV7-2 and J usage is TRBJ2-2, with unresolved D. The CDR3 is 13 residues long. Trimming took 3 bases from V and 5 from J, leaving 7 bases between them. Per the germline V gene, CDR1 is SGHTA and CDR2 is FQGNSA. The CDR3 nucleotides read TGTGCCAGCAGCTTTGAGCGAACCGGGGAGCTGTTTTTT. It codes for CASSFERTGELFF.